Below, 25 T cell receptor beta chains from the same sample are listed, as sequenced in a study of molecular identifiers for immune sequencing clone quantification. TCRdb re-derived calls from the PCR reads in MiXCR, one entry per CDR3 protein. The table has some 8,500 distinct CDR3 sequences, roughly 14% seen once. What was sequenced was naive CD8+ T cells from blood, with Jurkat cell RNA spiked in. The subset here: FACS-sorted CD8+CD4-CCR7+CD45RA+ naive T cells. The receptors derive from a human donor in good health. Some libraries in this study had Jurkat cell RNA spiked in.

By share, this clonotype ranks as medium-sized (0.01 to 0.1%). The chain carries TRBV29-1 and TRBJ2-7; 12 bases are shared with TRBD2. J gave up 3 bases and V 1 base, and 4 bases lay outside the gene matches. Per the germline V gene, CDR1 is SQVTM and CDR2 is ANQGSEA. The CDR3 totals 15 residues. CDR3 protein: CSVEGETSGGYEQYF. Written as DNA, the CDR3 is TGCAGCGTTGAAGGTGAGACTAGCGGGGGCTACGAGCAGTACTTC.

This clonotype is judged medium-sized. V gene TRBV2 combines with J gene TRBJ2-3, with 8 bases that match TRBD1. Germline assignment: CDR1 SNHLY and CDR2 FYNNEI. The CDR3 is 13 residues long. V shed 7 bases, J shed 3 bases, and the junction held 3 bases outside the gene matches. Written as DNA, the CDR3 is TGTGCCAGCATCGACAGGGGAACAGATACGCAGTATTTT. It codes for CASIDRGTDTQYF.

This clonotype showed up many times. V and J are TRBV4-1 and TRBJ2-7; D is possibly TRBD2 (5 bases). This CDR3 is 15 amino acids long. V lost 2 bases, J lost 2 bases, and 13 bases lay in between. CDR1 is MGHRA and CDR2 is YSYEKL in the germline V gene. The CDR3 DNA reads TGCGCCAGCAGCCAAATGGAGGTGGAGACCTACGAGCAGTACTTC. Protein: CASSQMEVETYEQYF.

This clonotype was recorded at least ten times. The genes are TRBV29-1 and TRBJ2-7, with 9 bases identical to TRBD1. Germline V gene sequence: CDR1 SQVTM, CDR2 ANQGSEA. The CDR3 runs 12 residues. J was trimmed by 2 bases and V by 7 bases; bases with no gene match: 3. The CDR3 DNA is TGCAGCGGGGGACAGGGAGCCTACGAGCAGTACTTC. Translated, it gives CSGGQGAYEQYF.

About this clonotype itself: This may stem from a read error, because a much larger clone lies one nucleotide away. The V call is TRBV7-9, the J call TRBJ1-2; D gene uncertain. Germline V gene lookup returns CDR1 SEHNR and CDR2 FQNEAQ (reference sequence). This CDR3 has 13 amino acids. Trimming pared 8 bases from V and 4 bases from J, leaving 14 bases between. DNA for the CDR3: TGTGCCAGCGGCAAAATGCGGACCTATGGCTACACCTTC. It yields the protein CASGKMRTYGYTF.

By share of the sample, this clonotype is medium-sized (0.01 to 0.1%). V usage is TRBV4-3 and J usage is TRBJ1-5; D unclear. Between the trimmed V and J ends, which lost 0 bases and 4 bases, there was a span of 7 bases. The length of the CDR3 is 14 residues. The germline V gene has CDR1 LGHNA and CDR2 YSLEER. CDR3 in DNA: TGCGCCAGCAGCCAAGATATCAGGAATCAGCCCCAGCATTTT. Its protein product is CASSQDIRNQPQHF.

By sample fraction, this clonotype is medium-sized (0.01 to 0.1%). This chain's CDR3 is CASSFRDTGPYEQYF. The CDR3 region has the DNA TGTGCCAGCAGTTTCCGCGACACAGGACCCTACGAGCAGTACTTC. The chain recombines TRBV28 with TRBJ2-7, with D possibly matching TRBD1 (5 bases). The V gene lost 3 bases and the J gene lost 2 bases, with 14 bases spanning the gap. The germline V gene has CDR1 MDHEN and CDR2 SYDVKM. The CDR3 has 15 amino acids.

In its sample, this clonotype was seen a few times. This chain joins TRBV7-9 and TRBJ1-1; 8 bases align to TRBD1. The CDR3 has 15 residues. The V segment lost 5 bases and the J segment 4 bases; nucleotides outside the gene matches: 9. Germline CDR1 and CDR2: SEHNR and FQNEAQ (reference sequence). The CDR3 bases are TGTGCCAGCAGCCCCGGACAGGGCGTCGTCACTGAAGCTTTCTTT. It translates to CASSPGQGVVTEAFF.

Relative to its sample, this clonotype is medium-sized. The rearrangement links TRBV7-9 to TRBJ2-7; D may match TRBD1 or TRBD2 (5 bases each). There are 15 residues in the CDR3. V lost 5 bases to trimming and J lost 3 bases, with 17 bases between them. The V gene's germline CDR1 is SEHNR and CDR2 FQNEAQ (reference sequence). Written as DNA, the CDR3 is TGTGCCAGCAGCCCCACCGGGGCCGCCAGCTACGAGCAGTACTTC. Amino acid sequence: CASSPTGAASYEQYF.

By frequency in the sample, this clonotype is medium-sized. The CDR3 nucleotides are TGTGCCAGCAGCCAGGAAGGCATGGGACAGGGGACTATACGGCCCGGAAGGAATCAGCCCCAGCATTTT. The encoded protein is CASSQEGMGQGTIRPGRNQPQHF. This chain links TRBV21-1 with TRBJ1-5; TRBD1, the table's D call, was not compared with the DNA. TRBV21-1 is an annotated pseudogene. This CDR3 region has 23 residues.

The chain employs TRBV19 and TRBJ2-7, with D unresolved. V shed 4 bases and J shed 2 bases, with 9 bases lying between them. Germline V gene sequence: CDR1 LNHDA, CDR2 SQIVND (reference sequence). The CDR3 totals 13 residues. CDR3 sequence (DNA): TGTGCCAGTAGTACCCGGGTTACCTACGAGCAGTACTTC. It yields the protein CASSTRVTYEQYF.

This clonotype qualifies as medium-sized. CDR3 sequence reads: CASSILGDGYEQYF. In nucleotides, the CDR3 is TGTGCCAGCAGCATTTTAGGGGACGGCTACGAGCAGTACTTC. The chain carries TRBV7-9 and TRBJ2-7; the D gene could be TRBD1 or TRBD2 (5 bases each). Trimming shortened V by 5 bases and J by 3 bases, and 14 bases separated the two germline ends. The germline V gene encodes CDR1 SEHNR and CDR2 FQNEAQ (reference sequence). The CDR3 runs 14 residues. Variable domain in full (rest from reference TRBV7-9 and TRBJ2-7): DTGVSQNPRHKITKRGQNVTFRCDPISEHNRLYWYRQTLGQGPEFLTYFQNEAQLEKSRLLSDRFSAERPKGSFSTLEIQRTEQGDSAMYLCASSILGDGYEQYFGPGTRLTVT.

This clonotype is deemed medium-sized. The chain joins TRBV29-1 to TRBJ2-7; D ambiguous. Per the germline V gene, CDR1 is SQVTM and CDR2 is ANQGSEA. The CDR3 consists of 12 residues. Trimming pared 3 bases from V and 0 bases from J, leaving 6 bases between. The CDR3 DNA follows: TGCAGCGTTGAGGCGAACTCCTACGAGCAGTACTTC. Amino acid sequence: CSVEANSYEQYF.

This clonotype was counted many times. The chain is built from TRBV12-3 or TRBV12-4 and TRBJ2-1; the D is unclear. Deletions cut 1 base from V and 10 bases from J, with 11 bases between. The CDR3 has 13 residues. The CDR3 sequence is CASSLEELWEQFF. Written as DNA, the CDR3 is TGTGCCAGCAGTTTAGAGGAGCTCTGGGAGCAGTTCTTC.

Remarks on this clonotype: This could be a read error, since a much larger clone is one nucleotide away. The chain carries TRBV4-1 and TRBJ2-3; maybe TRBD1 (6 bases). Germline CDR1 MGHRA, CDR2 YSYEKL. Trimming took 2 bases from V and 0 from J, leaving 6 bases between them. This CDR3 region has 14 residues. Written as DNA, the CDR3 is TGCGCCAGCAGCCAAAGGGGGAGCACAGATACGCAGTATTTT. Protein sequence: CASSQRGSTDTQYF.

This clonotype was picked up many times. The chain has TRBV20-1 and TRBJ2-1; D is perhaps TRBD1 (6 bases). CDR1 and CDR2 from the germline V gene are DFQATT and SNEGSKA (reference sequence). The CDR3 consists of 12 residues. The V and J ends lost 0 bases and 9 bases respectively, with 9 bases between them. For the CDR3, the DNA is TGCAGTGCTAGAGATCAGGGGTTTGAGCAGTTCTTC. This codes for CSARDQGFEQFF.

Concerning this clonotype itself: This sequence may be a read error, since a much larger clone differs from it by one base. The CDR3 sequence: CASSQGAFTRGETQYF. DNA of the CDR3: TGCGCCAGCAGCCAAGGTGCCTTTACTCGCGGAGAGACCCAGTACTTC. The J gene is TRBJ2-5, the V gene TRBV4-1, with D unclear. Germline loops: CDR1 MGHRA, CDR2 YSYEKL. This CDR3 comprises 16 residues. The V and J ends lost 1 base and 4 bases respectively, with 16 bases between them.

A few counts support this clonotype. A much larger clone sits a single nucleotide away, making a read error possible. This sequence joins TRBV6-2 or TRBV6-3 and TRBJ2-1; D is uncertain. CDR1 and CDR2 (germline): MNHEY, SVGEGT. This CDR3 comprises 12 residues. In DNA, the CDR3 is TGTGCCAGCAGTTACCTTAGCAATGGGCAGTTCTTC. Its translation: CASSYLSNGQFF.

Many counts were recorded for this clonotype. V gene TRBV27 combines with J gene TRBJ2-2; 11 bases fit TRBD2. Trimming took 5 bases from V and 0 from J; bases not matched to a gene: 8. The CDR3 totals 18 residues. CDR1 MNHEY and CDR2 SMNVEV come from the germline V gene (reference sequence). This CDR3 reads CASSTRTSGSANTGELFF. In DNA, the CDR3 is TGTGCCAGCAGTACTCGGACTAGCGGGTCCGCGAACACCGGGGAGCTGTTTTTT.

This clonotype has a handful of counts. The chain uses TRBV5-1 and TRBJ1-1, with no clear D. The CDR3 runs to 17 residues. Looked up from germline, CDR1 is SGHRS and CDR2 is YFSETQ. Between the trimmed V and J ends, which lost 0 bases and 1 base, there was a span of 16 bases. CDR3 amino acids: CASSLDFFRQPNTEAFF. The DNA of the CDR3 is TGCGCCAGCAGCTTGGATTTTTTTAGGCAACCGAACACTGAAGCTTTCTTT.

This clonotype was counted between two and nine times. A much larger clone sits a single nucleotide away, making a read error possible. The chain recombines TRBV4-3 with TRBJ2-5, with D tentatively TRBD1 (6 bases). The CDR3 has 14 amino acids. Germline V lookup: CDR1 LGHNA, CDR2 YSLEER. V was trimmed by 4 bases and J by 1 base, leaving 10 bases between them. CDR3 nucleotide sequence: TGCGCCAGCAGCCGAGAACAGGGCCAAGAGACCCAGTACTTC. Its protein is CASSREQGQETQYF.

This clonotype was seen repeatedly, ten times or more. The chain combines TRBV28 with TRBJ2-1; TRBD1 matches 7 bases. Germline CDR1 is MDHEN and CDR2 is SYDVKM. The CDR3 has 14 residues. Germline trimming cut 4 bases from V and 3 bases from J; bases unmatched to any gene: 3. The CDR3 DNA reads TGTGCCAGCAGTTACAGGGGATACTACAATGAGCAGTTCTTC. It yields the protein CASSYRGYYNEQFF.

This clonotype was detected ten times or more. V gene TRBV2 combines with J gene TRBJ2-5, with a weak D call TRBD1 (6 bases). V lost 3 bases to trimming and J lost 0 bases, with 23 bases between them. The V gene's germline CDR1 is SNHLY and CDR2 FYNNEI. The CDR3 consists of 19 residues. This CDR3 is CASSDFSSVAGDYQETQYF. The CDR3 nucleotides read TGTGCCAGCAGTGATTTTTCGTCGGTGGCAGGGGATTACCAAGAGACCCAGTACTTC.

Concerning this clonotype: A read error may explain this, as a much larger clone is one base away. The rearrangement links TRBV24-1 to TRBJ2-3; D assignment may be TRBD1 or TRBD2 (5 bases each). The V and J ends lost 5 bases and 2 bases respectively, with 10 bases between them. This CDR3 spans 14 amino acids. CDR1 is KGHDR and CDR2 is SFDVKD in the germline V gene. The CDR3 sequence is CATSGDGFTDTQYF. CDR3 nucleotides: TGTGCCACCAGTGGGGACGGATTCACAGATACGCAGTATTTT.

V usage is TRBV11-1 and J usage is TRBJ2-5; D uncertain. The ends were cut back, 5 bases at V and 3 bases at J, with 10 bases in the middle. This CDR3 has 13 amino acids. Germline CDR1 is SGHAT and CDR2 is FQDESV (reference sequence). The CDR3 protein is CASSIVTEETQYF. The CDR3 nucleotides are TGTGCCAGCAGCATAGTAACGGAAGAGACCCAGTACTTC.